Following are 20 T cell receptor beta chains from one sample sequenced in a study of blood T cell repertoires in COVID-19. Measured with immunoSEQ multiplex PCR; TCRdb has only the in-frame clones, and not every one. This sample carries about 270,000 clones, around 81% of them seen once, and the ten largest clones take roughly 2.9%. The sample was peripheral blood. The receptor source for this set is a woman aged 55 to 70 with active or convalescent COVID-19.

The J gene is TRBJ1-2, the V gene TRBV5-4; 8 positions agree with TRBD1. Unmatched junction bases numbered 5, after V lost 6 bases and J lost 4 bases. Germline CDR1 reads SGHNT; CDR2 reads YYREEE (reference sequence). The CDR3 has 13 amino acids. As DNA, the CDR3 is TGTGCCAGCACCGCGACAGGGGCCTATGGCTACACCTTC. Translation gives CASTATGAYGYTF.

This chain uses TRBV11-3 with TRBJ2-3; D might be TRBD1 (6 bases). Per the germline V gene, CDR1 is SGHNT and CDR2 is YENEEA. V was pared by 0 bases and J by 0 bases, with 7 bases between. CDR3 size: 15 residues. This CDR3 is CASSLDGQSTDTQYF. The CDR3 DNA sequence: TGTGCCAGCAGCTTAGATGGACAGAGCACAGATACGCAGTATTTT.

This chain uses TRBV9 with TRBJ2-1; 10 bases line up with TRBD2. Germline lookup yields CDR1 SGDLS and CDR2 YYNGEE. The CDR3 runs 15 residues. With 4 bases clipped from V and 9 bases from J, the junction kept 10 bases outside the gene matches. The CDR3 DNA reads TGTGCCAGCAGCCCCGTCAGCGGGGGGGCCTCTGAGCAGTTCTTC. Amino acid sequence: CASSPVSGGASEQFF.

The chain links TRBV9 to TRBJ1-1; D uncertain. This CDR3 contains 14 residues. Germline V lookup: CDR1 SGDLS, CDR2 YYNGEE. The V gene lost 1 base and the J gene lost 3 bases, with 10 bases spanning the gap. The CDR3 sequence is CASSVTLGDTEAFF. In nucleotides, the CDR3 is TGTGCCAGCAGCGTAACACTCGGAGACACTGAAGCTTTCTTT.

The chain recombines TRBV6-2 or TRBV6-3 with TRBJ1-3; D is possibly TRBD1 (5 bases). Between the trimmed V and J ends, which lost 2 bases and 7 bases, there was a span of 24 bases. The CDR3 has 18 residues. Germline V gene data show CDR1 as MNHEY and CDR2 as SVGEGT. The CDR3 reads CASSYPSRGQRVTNTIYF. In DNA, the CDR3 is TGTGCCAGCAGTTACCCCTCACGCGGACAAAGGGTAACCAACACCATATATTTT.

The chain recombines TRBV6-2 or TRBV6-3 with TRBJ1-5; D call uncertain. The CDR3 loop spans 15 amino acids. CDR1 and CDR2 from the germline V gene are MNHEY and SVGEGT. V was shortened by 4 bases and J by 0 bases, with 10 bases between the two germline ends. CDR3 sequence reads: CASSSPAVSNQPQHF. CDR3 coding DNA: TGTGCCAGCAGTTCTCCCGCAGTTAGCAATCAGCCCCAGCATTTT.

Concerning this clone: Other DNA sequences in this sample translate to the same CDR3. The genes are TRBV10-3 and TRBJ1-3; 7 nucleotides line up with TRBD1. This CDR3 has 13 amino acids. CDR1 and CDR2 from the germline V gene are ENHRY and SYGVKD. J gave up 2 bases and V 8 bases, and 3 bases lay outside the gene matches. CDR3 loop: CAISGTAGNTIYF. The CDR3 DNA follows: TGTGCCATCTCCGGGACAGCTGGAAACACCATATATTTT.

In this sample, this clone turned up a few times. This chain connects TRBV3-1 (or the pseudogene TRBV3-2) to TRBJ1-2; 9 bases are shared with TRBD1. V lost 1 base and J lost 0; bases outside the gene matches: 6. This CDR3 has 17 residues. Germline loops: CDR1 LGHDT, CDR2 YNNKEL (reference sequence). As DNA, the CDR3 is TGTGCCAGCAGCCAAGGGGGGACAGGGCGACCTAACTATGGCTACACCTTC. Translated: CASSQGGTGRPNYGYTF.

This chain connects TRBV4-3 to TRBJ2-3, with D possibly matching TRBD2 (6 bases). This CDR3 is built from 15 residues. Germline CDR1 LGHNA, CDR2 YSLEER. With 0 bases removed from V and 4 bases from J, the gap between germline ends came to 11 bases. CDR3 amino acids: CASSQEGGVPDTQYF. CDR3 DNA sequence: TGCGCCAGCAGCCAAGAAGGCGGGGTCCCAGATACGCAGTATTTT.

This clone was observed once. The V gene is TRBV7-9, the J gene TRBJ2-6, with TRBD1 identical over 9 bases. CDR1 is SEHNR and CDR2 is FQNEAQ in the germline V gene (reference sequence). The CDR3 runs to 19 residues. V was clipped by 2 bases and J by 0 bases; unmatched bases: 8. CDR3 residues: CASSLRTGQGSSGANVLTF. Here the CDR3 DNA reads TGTGCCAGCAGCTTAAGGACGGGACAGGGCAGCTCTGGGGCCAACGTCCTGACTTTC.

This clone was seen only once. The rearrangement links TRBV6-5 to TRBJ2-1, with 9 bases lining up with TRBD2. V trimming: 0 bases; J trimming: 7 bases; junction bases outside the gene matches: 7. The CDR3 is 16 residues long. Germline V gene data show CDR1 as MNHEY and CDR2 as SVGAGI. The CDR3 protein is CASSYSRGGARNEQFF. In DNA form, the CDR3 reads TGTGCCAGCAGTTACTCGCGCGGGGGGGCGCGAAATGAGCAGTTCTTC.

The chain employs TRBV6-5 and TRBJ2-2, with D possibly being TRBD1 (5 bases). This CDR3 has 13 amino acids. V was trimmed by 11 bases and J by 1 base, leaving 11 bases between them. Germline V gene sequence: CDR1 MNHEY, CDR2 SVGAGI. The CDR3 bases are TGTGCCGGACGGCAGGGGAACACCGGGGAGCTGTTTTTT. Translated, it gives CAGRQGNTGELFF.

The chain is built from TRBV5-1 and TRBJ2-3, with 8 nucleotides matching TRBD1. Trimming cost V 0 bases and J 2 bases; bases outside gene matches: 5. Per germline, CDR1 SGHRS and CDR2 YFSETQ. The CDR3 is 16 residues long. The CDR3 DNA follows: TGCGCCAGCAGCTTGGCGCCGGGACAGGTCACAGATACGCAGTATTTT. This encodes CASSLAPGQVTDTQYF.

The rearrangement links TRBV5-1 to TRBJ1-4; D may be TRBD1 (6 bases). Germline CDR1 SGHRS, CDR2 YFSETQ. V lost 0 bases, J lost 2 bases, and 11 bases lay in between. The CDR3 covers 16 residues. CDR3 protein: CASSLEGDWTNEKLFF. DNA for the CDR3: TGCGCCAGCAGCTTGGAGGGGGATTGGACTAATGAAAAACTGTTTTTT.

The V call is TRBV7-3, the J call TRBJ2-1; 12 nucleotides agree with TRBD2. J gave up 3 bases and V 5 bases, and 2 bases lay outside the gene matches. Germline loops: CDR1 SGHTA, CDR2 FQGTGA. The CDR3 is 15 amino acids. The CDR3 sequence: CASSGGLAGYNEQFF. CDR3 coding DNA: TGTGCCAGCAGCGGGGGACTAGCGGGCTACAATGAGCAGTTCTTC.

This sequence joins TRBV3-1 (or the pseudogene TRBV3-2) and TRBJ2-7; the D gene is possibly TRBD1 (8 bases). The CDR3 extends over 15 amino acids. With 4 bases removed from V and 6 bases from J, the gap between germline ends came to 19 bases. Looked up from germline, CDR1 is LGHDT and CDR2 is YNNKEL (reference sequence). As DNA, the CDR3 is TGTGCCAGCAGCCCATCAGGACAGGGAGGGCGCGAGCAGTACTTC. Protein sequence: CASSPSGQGGREQYF.

The rearrangement links TRBV30 to TRBJ1-3; D not resolved. Trimming cost V 3 bases and J 4 bases, with 10 bases left between them. Germline CDR1 reads GTSNPN; CDR2 reads SVGIG (reference sequence). The CDR3 loop spans 13 amino acids. This chain's CDR3 is CAWSATRGNTIYF. The CDR3 nucleotides are TGTGCCTGGAGCGCCACCAGGGGAAACACCATATATTTT.

The chain couples TRBV9 to TRBJ2-7, with 8 bases lining up with TRBD1. Germline assignment: CDR1 SGDLS and CDR2 YYNGEE. Unmatched junction bases numbered 4, after V lost 0 bases and J lost 2 bases. The CDR3 spans 15 residues. The CDR3 is CASSVAFRGPYEQYF. In DNA form, the CDR3 reads TGTGCCAGCAGCGTAGCTTTCAGGGGGCCCTACGAGCAGTACTTC.

The rearrangement uses TRBV5-3 and TRBJ1-4; a possible D gene is TRBD1 (6 bases). TRBV5-3 carries the ORF label, with uncertain function. The CDR3 spans 14 residues. Trimming stripped 3 bases from V and 8 bases from J, with 14 bases between. CDR3 sequence reads: CARSSLQGEEKLFF. The CDR3 bases are TGTGCCAGAAGCTCCCTACAGGGAGAGGAAAAACTGTTTTTT.

This sequence joins TRBV11-3 and TRBJ1-2; D unclear. The CDR3 runs 12 residues. V gave up 2 bases and J gave up 8 bases, with 9 bases separating them. Per germline, CDR1 SGHNT and CDR2 YENEEA. CDR3 residues: CASSLSGEGYTF. CDR3 DNA: TGTGCCAGCAGCTTAAGTGGGGAGGGCTACACCTTC.